This T cell receptor (beta chain) was sequenced for a study of regulatory T cells in long-lasting Graves disease. This clonotype has at least ten counts. The time point denotes: newly diagnosed GD, antithyroid drugs for less than 3 months. There was RNA extracted from PBMCs, and the TCR library was made from it. Germline CDR1 reads SGDLS; CDR2 reads YYNGEE. The CDR3 extends over 16 amino acids. V trimming: 4 bases; J trimming: 2 bases; junction bases outside the gene matches: 7. Libraries of TCR beta came from iRepertoire HTBI primers plus Arm-PCR of CDR3 regions. TCRdb itself ran the multiplex PCR reads through MiXCR, one entry per CDR3 protein. The repertoire holds some 340,000 distinct CDR3 sequences, with approximately 12% as singletons. Separately, the same data were catalogued under a study of T cells in Graves' hyperthyroidism and ophthalmopathy. That work contributes: Graves' hyperthyroidism is called stable when ophthalmopathy does not progress within 18 months. Exclusion of patients followed from uncontrolled infection, other autoimmune disease, pregnancy or lactation. Researchers ran a first-round RT-PCR on the TCR CDR3 using the HTBI primer set.

V gene TRBV9 combines with J gene TRBJ2-3; 10 bases align to TRBD2. This TCR was recovered from a young woman with Graves disease. The sample consisted of peripheral blood mononuclear cells (PBMCs), taken at new diagnosis, from a patient treated with antithyroid drugs. CDR3 DNA: TGTGCCAGCAGCAAGACCGGGACTAGCGTCACAGATACGCAGTATTTT. Translated, it gives CASSKTGTSVTDTQYF.